This T cell receptor (beta chain) appears in the sequencing data of a study of regulatory T cells in long-lasting Graves disease. General study findings and limits: Rather than thyroid tissue, only peripheral blood underwent study.

Time point denoted: persistent/refractory GD, antithyroid drugs over 5 years with positive TRAb. The TCR library was made from RNA extracted from PBMCs. A volume of around 8.7 milliliters of peripheral blood was collected in EDTA tubes. Comments on this clonotype: Its antigen is currently unknown. A far larger clone is one nucleotide away, so this likely arose from a read error.

The CDR3 totals 15 residues. CDR1 and CDR2 (germline): MNHEY, SVGEGT. With iRepertoire HTBI primers and Arm-PCR of CDR3 regions, TCR beta libraries were built. TCRdb recomputed calls from the multiplex PCR reads with MiXCR, one row per CDR3 protein. The sample records some 450,000 distinct CDR3 sequences, around 22% being singletons. This rearrangement joins TRBV6-2 or TRBV6-3 to TRBJ1-2, with 9 bases fitting TRBD1. The sequencing used peripheral blood mononuclear cells (PBMCs), collected when the disease was refractory, from a patient treated with antithyroid drugs. The origin of this receptor is a female donor with Graves disease. The CDR3 region has the DNA TGTGTCAGCAATGACGGGACAGGGATGCCCTATGGCTACACCTTC. It translates to CVSNDGTGMPYGYTF.